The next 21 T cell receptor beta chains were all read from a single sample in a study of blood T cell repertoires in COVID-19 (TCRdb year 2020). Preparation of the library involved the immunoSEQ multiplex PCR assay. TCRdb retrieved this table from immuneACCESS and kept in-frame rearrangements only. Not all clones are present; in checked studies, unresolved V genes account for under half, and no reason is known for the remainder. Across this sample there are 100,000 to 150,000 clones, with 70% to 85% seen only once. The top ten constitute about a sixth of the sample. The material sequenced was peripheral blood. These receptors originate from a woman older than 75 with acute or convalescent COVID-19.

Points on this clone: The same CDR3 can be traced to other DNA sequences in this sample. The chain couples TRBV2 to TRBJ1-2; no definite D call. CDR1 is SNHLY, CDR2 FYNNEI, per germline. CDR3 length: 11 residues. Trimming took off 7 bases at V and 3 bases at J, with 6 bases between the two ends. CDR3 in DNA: TGTGCCAGCAAGCTCGACTATGGCTACACCTTC. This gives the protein CASKLDYGYTF.

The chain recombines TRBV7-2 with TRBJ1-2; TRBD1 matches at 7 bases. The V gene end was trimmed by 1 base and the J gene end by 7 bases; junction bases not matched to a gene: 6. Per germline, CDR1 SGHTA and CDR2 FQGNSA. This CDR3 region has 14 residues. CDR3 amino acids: CASSLGTGLGGYTF. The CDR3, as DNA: TGTGCCAGCAGCTTAGGGACAGGTCTCGGTGGCTACACCTTC.

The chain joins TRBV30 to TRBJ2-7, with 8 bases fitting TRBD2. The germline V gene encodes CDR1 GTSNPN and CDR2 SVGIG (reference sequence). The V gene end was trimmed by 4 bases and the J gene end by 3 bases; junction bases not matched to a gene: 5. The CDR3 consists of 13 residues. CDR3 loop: CAWTPGLGYEQYF. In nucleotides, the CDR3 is TGTGCCTGGACCCCGGGACTAGGCTACGAGCAGTACTTC.

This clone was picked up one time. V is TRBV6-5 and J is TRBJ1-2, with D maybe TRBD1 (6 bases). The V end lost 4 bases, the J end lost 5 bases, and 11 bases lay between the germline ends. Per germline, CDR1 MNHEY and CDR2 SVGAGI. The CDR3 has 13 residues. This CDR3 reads CASSSAGVYGYTF. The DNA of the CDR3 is TGTGCCAGCAGTTCCGCAGGGGTATATGGCTACACCTTC.

CDR3 coding DNA: TGCGCCAGCAGCTTGGGGGGGCGGTTGGCTGAAGCTTTCTTT. Protein: CASSLGGRLAEAFF. The chain joins TRBV5-1 to TRBJ1-1, with D tentatively TRBD1 (6 bases). The V and J ends lost 0 bases and 6 bases respectively, with 12 bases between them. The CDR3 consists of 14 residues. CDR1 and CDR2 from the germline V gene are SGHRS and YFSETQ. Supplemented by reference TRBV5-1 and TRBJ1-1, the full variable domain reads KAGVTQTPRYLIKTRGQQVTLSCSPISGHRSVSWYQQTPGQGLQFLFEYFSETQRNKGNFPGRFSGRQFSNSRSEMNVSTLELGDSALYLCASSLGGRLAEAFFGQGTRLTVV.

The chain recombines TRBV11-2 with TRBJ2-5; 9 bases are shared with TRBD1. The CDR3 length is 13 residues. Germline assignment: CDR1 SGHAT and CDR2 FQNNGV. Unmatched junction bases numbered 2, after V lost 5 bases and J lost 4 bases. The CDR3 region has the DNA TGTGCCAGCAGCGTACAGGGGGCAGAGACCCAGTACTTC. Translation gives CASSVQGAETQYF.

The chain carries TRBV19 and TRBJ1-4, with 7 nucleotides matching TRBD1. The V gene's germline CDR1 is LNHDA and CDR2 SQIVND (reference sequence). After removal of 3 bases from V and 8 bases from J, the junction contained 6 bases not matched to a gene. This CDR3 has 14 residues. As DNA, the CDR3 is TGTGCCAGTAGTATCAGGGCAGGGGGAGAAAAACTGTTTTTT. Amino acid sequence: CASSIRAGGEKLFF.

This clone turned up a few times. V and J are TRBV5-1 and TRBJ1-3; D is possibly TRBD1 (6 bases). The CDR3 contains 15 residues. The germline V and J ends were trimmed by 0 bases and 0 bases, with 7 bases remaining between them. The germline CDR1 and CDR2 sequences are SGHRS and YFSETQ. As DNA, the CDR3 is TGCGCCAGCAGCTTGGACAGGGCCTCTGGAAACACCATATATTTT. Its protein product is CASSLDRASGNTIYF.

CDR3 nucleotides: TGCAGTGCTAGTAGTTTAACTAGCGGGGGGCGCGATACGCAGTATTTT. Its translation is CSASSLTSGGRDTQYF. The rearrangement uses TRBV20-1 and TRBJ2-3; 12 nucleotides agree with TRBD2. The CDR3 runs 16 residues. Germline CDR1 and CDR2: DFQATT and SNEGSKA (reference sequence). Losses at the gene ends were 3 bases for V and 6 bases for J; bases not matched to a gene: 10.

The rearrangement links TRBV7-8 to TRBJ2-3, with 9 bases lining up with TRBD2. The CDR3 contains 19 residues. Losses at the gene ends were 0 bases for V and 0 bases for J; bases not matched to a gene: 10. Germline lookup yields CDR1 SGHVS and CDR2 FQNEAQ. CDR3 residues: CASSLANAGGPSSTDTQYF. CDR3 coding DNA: TGTGCCAGCAGCTTAGCGAACGCGGGAGGGCCATCTAGCACAGATACGCAGTATTTT.

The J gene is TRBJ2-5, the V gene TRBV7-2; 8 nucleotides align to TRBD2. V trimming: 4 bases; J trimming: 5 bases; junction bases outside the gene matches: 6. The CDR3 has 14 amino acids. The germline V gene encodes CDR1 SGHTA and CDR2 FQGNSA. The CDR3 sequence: CASSSGGGRETQYF. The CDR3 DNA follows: TGTGCCAGCAGCTCCGGGGGCGGGAGGGAGACCCAGTACTTC. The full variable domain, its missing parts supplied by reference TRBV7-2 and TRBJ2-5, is GAGVSQSPSNKVTEKGKDVELRCDPISGHTALYWYRQSLGQGLEFLIYFQGNSAPDKSGLPSDRFSAERTGGSVSTLTIQRTQQEDSAVYLCASSSGGGRETQYFGPGTRLLVL.

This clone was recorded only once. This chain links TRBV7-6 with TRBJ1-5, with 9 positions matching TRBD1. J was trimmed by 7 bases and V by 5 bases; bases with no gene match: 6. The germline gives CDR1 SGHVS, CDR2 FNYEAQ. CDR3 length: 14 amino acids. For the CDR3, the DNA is TGTGCCAGCAGCCGGACAGGGGCTGGACAGCCCCAGCATTTT. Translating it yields CASSRTGAGQPQHF.

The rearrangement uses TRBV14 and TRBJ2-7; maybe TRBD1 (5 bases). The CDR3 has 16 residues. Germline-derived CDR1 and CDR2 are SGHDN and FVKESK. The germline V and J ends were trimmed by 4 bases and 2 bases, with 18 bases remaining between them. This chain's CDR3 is CASSPLGQVNTYEQYF. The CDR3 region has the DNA TGTGCCAGCAGCCCCTTGGGGCAGGTGAACACCTACGAGCAGTACTTC.

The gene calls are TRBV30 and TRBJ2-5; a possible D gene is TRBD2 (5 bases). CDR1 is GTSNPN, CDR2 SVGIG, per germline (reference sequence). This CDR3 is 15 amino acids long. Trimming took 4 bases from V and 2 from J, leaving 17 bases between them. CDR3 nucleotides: TGTGCCTGGAATCCGAGGGAGACGTGGCAAGAGACCCAGTACTTC. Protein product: CAWNPRETWQETQYF.

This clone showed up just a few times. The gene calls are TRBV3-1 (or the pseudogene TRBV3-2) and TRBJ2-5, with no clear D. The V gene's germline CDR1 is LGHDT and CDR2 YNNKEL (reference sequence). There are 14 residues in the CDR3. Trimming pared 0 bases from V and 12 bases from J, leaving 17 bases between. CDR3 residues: CASSQDNGPRGKYF. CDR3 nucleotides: TGTGCCAGCAGCCAAGATAATGGCCCCCGCGGCAAGTACTTC.

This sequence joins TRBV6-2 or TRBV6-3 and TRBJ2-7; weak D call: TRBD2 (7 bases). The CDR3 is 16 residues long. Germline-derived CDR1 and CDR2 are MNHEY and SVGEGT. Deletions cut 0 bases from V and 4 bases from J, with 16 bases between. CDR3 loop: CASSYSRGRARYEQYF. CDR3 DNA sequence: TGTGCCAGCAGTTACTCGAGGGGGAGGGCCAGATACGAGCAGTACTTC.

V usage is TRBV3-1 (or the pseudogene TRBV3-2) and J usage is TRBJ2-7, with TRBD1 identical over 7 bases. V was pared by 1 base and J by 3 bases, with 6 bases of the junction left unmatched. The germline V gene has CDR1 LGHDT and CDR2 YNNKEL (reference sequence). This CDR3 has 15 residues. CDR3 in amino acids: CASSQGPGQSYEQYF. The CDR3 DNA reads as TGTGCCAGCAGCCAAGGACCGGGACAGAGCTACGAGCAGTACTTC.

DNA of the CDR3: TGTGCCAGCAGTCCCACTTTGACAGGACGTAACTATGGCTACACCTTC. This gives the protein CASSPTLTGRNYGYTF. The V and J genes are TRBV3-1 (or the pseudogene TRBV3-2) and TRBJ1-2; D may be TRBD1 (6 bases). The CDR3 consists of 16 residues. The V end was cut by 6 bases, the J end by 1 base, with 18 bases between. The germline V gene has CDR1 LGHDT and CDR2 YNNKEL (reference sequence).

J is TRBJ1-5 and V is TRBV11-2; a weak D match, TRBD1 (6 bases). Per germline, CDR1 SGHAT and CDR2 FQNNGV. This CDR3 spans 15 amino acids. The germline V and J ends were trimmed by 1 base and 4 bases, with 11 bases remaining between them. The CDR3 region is CASSLGLGQNQPQHF. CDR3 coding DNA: TGTGCCAGCAGCTTAGGTTTGGGACAAAATCAGCCCCAGCATTTT.

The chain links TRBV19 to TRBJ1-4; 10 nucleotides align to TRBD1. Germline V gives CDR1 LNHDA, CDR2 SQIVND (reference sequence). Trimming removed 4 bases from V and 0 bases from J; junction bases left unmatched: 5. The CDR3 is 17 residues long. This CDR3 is CASSRGQGSPTNEKLFF. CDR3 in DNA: TGTGCCAGTAGTAGGGGACAGGGGTCCCCAACTAATGAAAAACTGTTTTTT. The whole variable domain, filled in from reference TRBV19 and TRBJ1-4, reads DGGITQSPKYLFRKEGQNVTLSCEQNLNHDAMYWYRQDPGQGLRLIYYSQIVNDFQKGDIAEGYSVSREKKESFPLTVTSAQKNPTAFYLCASSRGQGSPTNEKLFFGSGTQLSVL.

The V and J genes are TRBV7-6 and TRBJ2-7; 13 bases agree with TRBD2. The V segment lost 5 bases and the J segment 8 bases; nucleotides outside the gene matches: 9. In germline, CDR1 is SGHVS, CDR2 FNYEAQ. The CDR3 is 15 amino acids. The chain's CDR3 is CASSLPRTSGGQQYF. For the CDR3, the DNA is TGTGCCAGCAGCCTACCCCGGACTAGCGGGGGACAGCAGTACTTC. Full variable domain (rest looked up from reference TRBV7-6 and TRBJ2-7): GAGVSQSPRYKVTKRGQDVALRCDPISGHVSLYWYRQALGQGPEFLTYFNYEAQQDKSGLPNDRFSAERPEGSISTLTIQRTEQRDSAMYRCASSLPRTSGGQQYFGPGTRLTVT.